This T cell receptor (beta chain) was obtained from a study of molecular identifiers for immune sequencing clone quantification. This clonotype appeared many times. Its antigen remains unknown. Germline V CDR1 and CDR2: DFQATT, SNEGSKA (reference sequence). J lost 2 bases, V lost 5 bases, and 15 bases had no gene match. The CDR3 contains 17 residues. Points from the study as a whole: Spiked-in Jurkat TCR RNA corresponding to one cell was reported as detectable against more than 750,000 naive cells. In cases of identical TCR molecules sharing a barcode, highly expanded clone sizes could be underestimated.

TCRdb reprocessed the PCR reads with MiXCR, giving one entry per CDR3 protein. The sample consists of over 600,000 distinct CDR3 sequences, nearly 20% of them appearing once. As CD8+CD4-CCR7+CD45RA+ cells, naive CD8 T cells were sorted. This chain joins TRBV20-1 and TRBJ2-3; 8 positions agree with TRBD2. The clonotype was recovered from a human donor in good health. Some libraries in this study had Jurkat cell RNA spiked in. The source material was naive CD8+ T cells from blood, with Jurkat cell RNA spiked in. Described subset: FACS-sorted CD8+CD4-CCR7+CD45RA+ naive T cells. The DNA of the CDR3 is TGCAGTGCTCTTGACCCCTCAGAGCGGGAGCTCACAGATACGCAGTATTTT. Encoded protein: CSALDPSERELTDTQYF.